This T cell receptor beta chain was observed in a study of blood T cell repertoires in COVID-19. At the level of the study: The United States, Italy and Spain were the sources of the acute and convalescent COVID-19 samples.

Generated by immunoSEQ multiplex PCR, the TCRdb table keeps only in-frame clones and is missing some. The sample lists tens of thousands of clones, roughly 90% seen once, with roughly 1.3% in the top ten. Looked up from germline, CDR1 is SEHNR and CDR2 is FQNEAQ (reference sequence). The CDR3 sequence is 13 residues long. V shed 6 bases and J shed 10 bases, with 13 bases lying between them. The gene calls are TRBV7-9 and TRBJ1-6; no clear D. The receptor was isolated from a man in his sixties with acute or convalescent COVID-19. Specimen: peripheral blood. CDR3 DNA: TGTGCCAGCAGGGATGTCGTCGGGTCACCCCTCCACTTT. Protein product: CASRDVVGSPLHF.